These 21 T cell receptor beta chains originate from one sample sequenced in a study of cytomegalovirus exposure and HLA in healthy donors. The primer mix had 60 Vbeta and 13 Jbeta primers. The assay was immunoSEQ multiplex PCR, and TCRdb's table has in-frame clones only and misses some. This sample has approximately 150,000 clones, with approximately 80% found just once. Sequencing input: PBMCs. The source is a woman in her sixties in good health and CMV-seropositive.

The chain has TRBV7-9 and TRBJ1-4, with a tentative D call TRBD1 (6 bases). CDR3 length: 15 residues. Germline-derived CDR1 and CDR2 are SEHNR and FQNEAQ (reference sequence). The V end was cut by 4 bases, the J end by 8 bases, with 17 bases between. The CDR3 loop is CASSSDRSLGEKLFF. CDR3 sequence (DNA): TGTGCCAGCAGCTCCGACAGGAGTCTGGGGGAAAAACTGTTTTTT.

This clone was detected a few times. This chain links TRBV4-2 with TRBJ2-1; 9 bases line up with TRBD2. The CDR3 length is 21 residues. From germline, CDR1 is LGHNA and CDR2 YNFKEQ. V was clipped by 0 bases and J by 3 bases; unmatched bases: 18. The CDR3 sequence is CASSQESPHRGTSRLYNEQFF. CDR3 sequence (DNA): TGTGCCAGCAGCCAAGAATCCCCCCACCGCGGGACTAGCAGACTCTACAATGAGCAGTTCTTC.

V gene TRBV6-5 combines with J gene TRBJ1-1, with 9 bases matching TRBD1. V was pared by 2 bases and J by 4 bases, with 2 bases of the junction left unmatched. The CDR3 loop spans 14 amino acids. CDR1 and CDR2 (germline): MNHEY, SVGAGI. In DNA, the CDR3 is TGTGCCAGCAGTTACGGGGACAGGGCCACTGAAGCTTTCTTT. As protein: CASSYGDRATEAFF.

V and J are TRBV4-1 and TRBJ1-2; D is unclear. Germline assignment: CDR1 MGHRA and CDR2 YSYEKL. This CDR3 has 14 residues. The V and J ends lost 2 bases and 4 bases respectively, with 11 bases between them. CDR3 DNA: TGCGCCAGCAGCCAAACGGGAATCGGCTATGGCTACACCTTC. Its translation is CASSQTGIGYGYTF.

The chain employs TRBV7-2 and TRBJ1-1; no clear D. The V end lost 2 bases, the J end lost 5 bases, and 15 bases lay between the germline ends. CDR1 is SGHTA, CDR2 FQGNSA, per germline. The CDR3 extends over 15 amino acids. CDR3 sequence (DNA): TGTGCCAGCAGCTTAAGCGGGCTGATCTGGACTGAAGCTTTCTTT. Its translation: CASSLSGLIWTEAFF. Combining the CDR3 with reference TRBV7-2 and TRBJ1-1 gives the whole variable domain GAGVSQSPSNKVTEKGKDVELRCDPISGHTALYWYRQSLGQGLEFLIYFQGNSAPDKSGLPSDRFSAERTGGSVSTLTIQRTQQEDSAVYLCASSLSGLIWTEAFFGQGTRLTVV.

This clone was counted once. The chain couples TRBV7-2 to TRBJ1-1; the D is unclear. Looked up from germline, CDR1 is SGHTA and CDR2 is FQGNSA. Deletions cut 5 bases from V and 4 bases from J, with 23 bases between. CDR3 length equals 17 residues. CDR3 nucleotides: TGTGCCAGCAGCCAAACCTCTTTGACTCCCGCCACCACTGAAGCTTTCTTT. Its protein product is CASSQTSLTPATTEAFF.

The CDR3 reads CASERRRETNEKLFF. The CDR3 DNA sequence: TGTGCCAGTGAGAGGCGTAGAGAGACTAATGAAAAACTGTTTTTT. The chain combines TRBV19 with TRBJ1-4; D uncertain. The V end lost 8 bases, the J end lost 2 bases, and 15 bases lay between the germline ends. The CDR3 is 15 residues long. Germline CDR1 and CDR2: LNHDA and SQIVND (reference sequence).

The rearrangement links TRBV6-1 to TRBJ2-3, with 7 nucleotides matching TRBD1. The V and J ends lost 8 bases and 2 bases, in that order; junction bases with no gene match: 7. The CDR3 covers 14 residues. Germline lookup yields CDR1 MNHNS and CDR2 SASEGT. Here the CDR3 reads CASRQGPTTDTQYF. For the CDR3, the DNA is TGTGCCAGCCGACAGGGCCCGACCACAGATACGCAGTATTTT.

The V gene is TRBV30, the J gene TRBJ2-3, with a tentative D call TRBD1 (5 bases). This CDR3 region has 16 residues. The V end lost 2 bases, the J end lost 1 base, and 16 bases lay between the germline ends. Germline CDR1 is GTSNPN and CDR2 is SVGIG (reference sequence). The CDR3: CAWSYKTGTGTDTQYF. The CDR3 region has the DNA TGTGCCTGGAGTTACAAAACAGGTACAGGCACAGATACGCAGTATTTT.

In DNA, the CDR3 is TGTGCCAGCAGTTTATGGGGGACAGACACTGAAGCTTTCTTT. Amino acids: CASSLWGTDTEAFF. The J gene is TRBJ1-1, the V gene TRBV28, with TRBD1 matching 7 bases. The CDR3 contains 14 residues. Per the germline V gene, CDR1 is MDHEN and CDR2 is SYDVKM. V shed 0 bases, J shed 3 bases, and the junction held 1 base outside the gene matches.

The gene calls are TRBV7-2 and TRBJ2-3, with 8 bases aligning to TRBD2. This CDR3 has 15 residues. Per germline, CDR1 SGHTA and CDR2 FQGNSA. V shed 5 bases and J 1 base; nucleotides not matched to a gene: 5. DNA of the CDR3: TGTGCCAGCAGCCAGTCGGGGGGGGGCACAGATACGCAGTATTTT. Translation gives CASSQSGGGTDTQYF.

This clone was seen just once. The V call is TRBV11-1, the J call TRBJ2-7, with TRBD1 matching 8 bases. Germline-derived CDR1 and CDR2 are SGHAT and FQDESV (reference sequence). The CDR3 totals 15 residues. The ends lost 5 bases at V and 6 bases at J; junction bases unmatched: 12. The CDR3 loop is CASSHPGQGAGEQYF. The CDR3 DNA reads TGTGCCAGCAGCCACCCTGGGCAGGGGGCTGGCGAGCAGTACTTC. Full variable domain (missing parts from reference TRBV11-1 and TRBJ2-7): EAEVAQSPRYKITEKSQAVAFWCDPISGHATLYWYRQILGQGPELLVQFQDESVVDDSQLPKDRFSAERLKGVDSTLKIQPAELGDSAMYLCASSHPGQGAGEQYFGPGTRLTVT.

The chain links TRBV6-6 to TRBJ1-5; D gene uncertain. Germline CDR1 MNHNY, CDR2 SVGAGI (reference sequence). The germline V and J ends were trimmed by 8 bases and 1 base, with 15 bases remaining between them. This CDR3 contains 15 residues. The CDR3 region is CASPGGDMSNQPQHF. CDR3 nucleotides: TGTGCCAGCCCGGGAGGCGATATGAGCAATCAGCCCCAGCATTTT.

The chain recombines TRBV28 with TRBJ2-1; 8 bases align to TRBD1. The germline V gene has CDR1 MDHEN and CDR2 SYDVKM. This CDR3 has 17 amino acids. Unmatched junction bases numbered 11, after V lost 5 bases and J lost 2 bases. This CDR3 reads CASSPRGQVRPYNEQFF. In DNA, the CDR3 is TGTGCCAGCAGTCCTAGGGGACAGGTTCGGCCCTACAATGAGCAGTTCTTC. Filled out from reference TRBV28 and TRBJ2-1, the complete variable domain reads DVKVTQSSRYLVKRTGEKVFLECVQDMDHENMFWYRQDPGLGLRLIYFSYDVKMKEKGDIPEGYSVSREKKERFSLILESASTNQTSMYLCASSPRGQVRPYNEQFFGPGTRLTVL.

The DNA of the CDR3 is TGTGCCACCAGCAGAGATCTCGGGGGGAATCAGCCCCAGCATTTT. Its translation is CATSRDLGGNQPQHF. V and J are TRBV15 and TRBJ1-5; D may be TRBD1 (5 bases). The V gene lost 0 bases and the J gene lost 4 bases, with 10 bases spanning the gap. Germline loops: CDR1 LNHNV, CDR2 YYDKDF (reference sequence). CDR3 size: 15 residues.

The CDR3 protein is CASSLGATRRQFF. The CDR3 nucleotides are TGTGCCAGCAGCTTGGGAGCCACCCGACGGCAGTTCTTC. The chain carries TRBV7-9 and TRBJ2-1; D perhaps matches TRBD2 (5 bases). The germline V gene encodes CDR1 SEHNR and CDR2 FQNEAQ (reference sequence). V was cut by 3 bases and J by 12 bases, with 15 bases left in between. This CDR3 is built from 13 residues.

The chain combines TRBV7-9 with TRBJ1-1, with D unclear. V lost 5 bases, J lost 7 bases, and 8 bases lay in between. The CDR3 covers 11 residues. Germline V gene sequence: CDR1 SEHNR, CDR2 FQNEAQ (reference sequence). This CDR3 reads CASSQADEAFF. CDR3 nucleotide sequence: TGTGCCAGCAGCCAGGCAGATGAAGCTTTCTTT.

The V and J genes are TRBV9 and TRBJ2-7; 9 bases align to TRBD1. V lost 3 bases, J lost 3 bases, and 7 bases stayed unmatched. The CDR3 is 15 residues long. Germline V gives CDR1 SGDLS, CDR2 YYNGEE. The CDR3, as DNA: TGTGCCAGCAGCGCCCCCGGGACAGGGAACTACGAGCAGTACTTC. This encodes CASSAPGTGNYEQYF.

The V and J genes are TRBV6-1 and TRBJ1-2; no clear D. V was clipped by 6 bases and J by 4 bases, with 6 bases between them. This CDR3 comprises 11 residues. Germline V lookup: CDR1 MNHNS, CDR2 SASEGT. The CDR3 region is CASSRSYGYTF. The CDR3 DNA follows: TGTGCCAGCAGCAGGTCCTATGGCTACACCTTC.

The V and J genes are TRBV10-3 and TRBJ2-5; maybe TRBD1 (6 bases). In germline, CDR1 is ENHRY, CDR2 SYGVKD. V lost 6 bases and J lost 4, with 12 bases in between. There are 13 residues in the CDR3. CDR3 loop: CAISPTGPETQYF. For the CDR3, the DNA is TGTGCCATCAGCCCCACAGGGCCAGAGACCCAGTACTTC.

The gene calls are TRBV4-3 and TRBJ2-6, with 9 nucleotides matching TRBD2. The length of the CDR3 is 18 residues. Trimming took 0 bases from V and 3 from J; bases not matched to a gene: 6. Germline lookup yields CDR1 LGHNA and CDR2 YSLEER. The CDR3: CASSQELAGVSGANVLTF. As DNA, the CDR3 is TGCGCCAGCAGCCAAGAATTAGCGGGAGTAAGTGGGGCCAACGTCCTGACTTTC.